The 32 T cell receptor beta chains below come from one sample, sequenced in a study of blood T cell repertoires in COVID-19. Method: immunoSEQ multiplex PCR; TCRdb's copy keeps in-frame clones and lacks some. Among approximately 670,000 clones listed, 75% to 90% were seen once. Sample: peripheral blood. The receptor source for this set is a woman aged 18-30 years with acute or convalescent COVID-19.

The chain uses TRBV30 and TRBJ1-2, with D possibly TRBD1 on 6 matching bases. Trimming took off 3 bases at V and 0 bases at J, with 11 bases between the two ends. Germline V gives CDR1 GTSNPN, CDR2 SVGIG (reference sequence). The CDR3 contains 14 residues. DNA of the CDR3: TGTGCCTGGAGATCGAGGGGGTCTAACTATGGCTACACCTTC. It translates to CAWRSRGSNYGYTF.

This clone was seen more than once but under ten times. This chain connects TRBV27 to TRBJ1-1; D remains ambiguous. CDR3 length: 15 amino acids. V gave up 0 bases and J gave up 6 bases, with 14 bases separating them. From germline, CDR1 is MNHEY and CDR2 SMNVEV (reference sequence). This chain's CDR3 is CASSLSQTNSAEAFF. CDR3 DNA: TGTGCCAGCAGTTTATCCCAGACAAATTCGGCTGAAGCTTTCTTT.

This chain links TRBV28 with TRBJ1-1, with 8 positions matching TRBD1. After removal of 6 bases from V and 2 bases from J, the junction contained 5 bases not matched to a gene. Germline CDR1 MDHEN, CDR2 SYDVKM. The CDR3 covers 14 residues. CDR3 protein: CASSNDRGNTEAFF. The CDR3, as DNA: TGTGCCAGCAGCAATGACAGGGGTAACACTGAAGCTTTCTTT.

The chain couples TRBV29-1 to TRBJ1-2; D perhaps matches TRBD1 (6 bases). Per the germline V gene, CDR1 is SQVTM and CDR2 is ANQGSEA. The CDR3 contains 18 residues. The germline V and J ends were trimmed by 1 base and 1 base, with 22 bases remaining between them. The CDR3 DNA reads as TGCAGCGTTGAAGTCCCCGGGGGGCAGGGGTCGAGTAACTATGGCTACACCTTC. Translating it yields CSVEVPGGQGSSNYGYTF.

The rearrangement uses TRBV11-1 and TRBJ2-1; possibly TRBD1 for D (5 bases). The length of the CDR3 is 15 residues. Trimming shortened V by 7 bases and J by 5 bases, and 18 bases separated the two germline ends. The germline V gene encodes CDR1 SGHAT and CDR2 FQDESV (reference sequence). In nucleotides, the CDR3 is TGTGCCAGCACTCCCGTAGGGGATATGGACAATGAGCAGTTCTTC. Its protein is CASTPVGDMDNEQFF.

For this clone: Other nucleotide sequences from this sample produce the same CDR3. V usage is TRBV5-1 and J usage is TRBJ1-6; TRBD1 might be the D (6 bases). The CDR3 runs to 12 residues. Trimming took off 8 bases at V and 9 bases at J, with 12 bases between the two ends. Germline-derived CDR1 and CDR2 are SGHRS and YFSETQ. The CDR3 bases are TGCGCCAGTCGAGGGGGGGGTTCACCCCTCCACTTT. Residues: CASRGGGSPLHF. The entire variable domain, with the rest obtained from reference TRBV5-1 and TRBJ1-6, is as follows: KAGVTQTPRYLIKTRGQQVTLSCSPISGHRSVSWYQQTPGQGLQFLFEYFSETQRNKGNFPGRFSGRQFSNSRSEMNVSTLELGDSALYLCASRGGGSPLHFGNGTRLTVT.

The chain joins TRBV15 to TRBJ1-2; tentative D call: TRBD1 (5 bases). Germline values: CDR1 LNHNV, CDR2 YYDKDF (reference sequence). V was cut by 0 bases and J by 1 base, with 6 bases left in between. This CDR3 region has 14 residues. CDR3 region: CATSREQGNYGYTF. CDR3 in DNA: TGTGCCACCAGCAGAGAGCAGGGTAACTATGGCTACACCTTC.

CDR3 residues: CASSFGGATEAFF. The DNA of the CDR3 is TGTGCCAGCAGTTTTGGGGGCGCGACTGAAGCTTTCTTT. The V gene is TRBV12-3 or TRBV12-4, the J gene TRBJ1-1, with a weak D call TRBD1 (6 bases). The V and J ends lost 3 bases and 5 bases respectively, with 10 bases between them. The CDR3 extends over 13 amino acids.

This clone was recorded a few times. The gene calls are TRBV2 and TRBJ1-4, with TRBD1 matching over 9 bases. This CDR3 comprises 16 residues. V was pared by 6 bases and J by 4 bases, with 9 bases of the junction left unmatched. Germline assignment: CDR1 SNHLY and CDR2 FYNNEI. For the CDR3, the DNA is TGTGCCAGCAGCGATGACAGGGGGAGAGTTAATGAAAAACTGTTTTTT. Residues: CASSDDRGRVNEKLFF.

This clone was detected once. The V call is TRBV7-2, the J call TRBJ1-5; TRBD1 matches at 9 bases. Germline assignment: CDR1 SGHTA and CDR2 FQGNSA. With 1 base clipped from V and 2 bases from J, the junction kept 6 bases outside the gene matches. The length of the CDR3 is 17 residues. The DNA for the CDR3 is TGTGCCAGCAGCTTAGGTTTACAGGGGGCTGGCAATCAGCCCCAGCATTTT. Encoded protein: CASSLGLQGAGNQPQHF.

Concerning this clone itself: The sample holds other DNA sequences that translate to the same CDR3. CDR3 region: CASSPGLNTEAFF. The CDR3 DNA sequence: TGTGCCAGCTCACCGGGGCTAAACACTGAAGCTTTCTTT. V usage is TRBV18 and J usage is TRBJ1-1; maybe TRBD1 (5 bases). This CDR3 contains 13 residues. V was pared by 3 bases and J by 2 bases, with 7 bases between. Germline-derived CDR1 and CDR2 are KGHSH and LQKENI.

The DNA of the CDR3 is TGTGCCAGCAGCCCCCCTCGGACAGGCCCCTACGAGCAGTACTTC. Protein product: CASSPPRTGPYEQYF. The genes are TRBV7-8 and TRBJ2-7, with 7 nucleotides matching TRBD1. The J segment lost 2 bases and the V segment lost 5 bases, leaving 9 bases of the junction unmatched. There are 15 residues in the CDR3. Germline V gene data show CDR1 as SGHVS and CDR2 as FQNEAQ.

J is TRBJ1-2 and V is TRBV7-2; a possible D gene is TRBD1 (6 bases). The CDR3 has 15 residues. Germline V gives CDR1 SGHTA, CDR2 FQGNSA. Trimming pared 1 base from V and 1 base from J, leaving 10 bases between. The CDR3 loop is CASSLVNRDNYGYTF. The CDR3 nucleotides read TGTGCCAGCAGCTTAGTGAACAGGGATAACTATGGCTACACCTTC.

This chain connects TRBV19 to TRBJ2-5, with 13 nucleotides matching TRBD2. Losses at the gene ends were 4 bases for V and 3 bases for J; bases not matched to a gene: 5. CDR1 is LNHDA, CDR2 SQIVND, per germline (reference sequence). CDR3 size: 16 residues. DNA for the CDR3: TGTGCCAGTAGTAGCCTACTAGCGGGGGGGAAAGAGACCCAGTACTTC. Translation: CASSSLLAGGKETQYF.

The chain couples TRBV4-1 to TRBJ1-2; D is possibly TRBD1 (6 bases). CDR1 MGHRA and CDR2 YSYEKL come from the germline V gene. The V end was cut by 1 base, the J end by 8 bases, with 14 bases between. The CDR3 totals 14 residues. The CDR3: CASSQGAGGRGYTF. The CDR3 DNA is TGCGCCAGCAGCCAAGGAGCGGGGGGCAGAGGCTACACCTTC.

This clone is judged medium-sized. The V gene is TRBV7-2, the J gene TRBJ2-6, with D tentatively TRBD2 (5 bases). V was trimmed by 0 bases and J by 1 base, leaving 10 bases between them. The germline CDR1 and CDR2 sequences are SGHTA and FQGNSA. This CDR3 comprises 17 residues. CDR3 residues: CASSLAGSSSGANVLTF. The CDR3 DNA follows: TGTGCCAGCAGCTTAGCGGGGAGTAGTTCTGGGGCCAACGTCCTGACTTTC.

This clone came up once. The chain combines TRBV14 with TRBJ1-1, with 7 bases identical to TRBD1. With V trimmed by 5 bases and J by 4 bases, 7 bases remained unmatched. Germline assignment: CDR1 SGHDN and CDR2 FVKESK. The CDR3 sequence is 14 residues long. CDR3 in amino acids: CASSKDRRITEAFF. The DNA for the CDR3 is TGTGCCAGCAGCAAGGACAGGAGGATCACTGAAGCTTTCTTT.

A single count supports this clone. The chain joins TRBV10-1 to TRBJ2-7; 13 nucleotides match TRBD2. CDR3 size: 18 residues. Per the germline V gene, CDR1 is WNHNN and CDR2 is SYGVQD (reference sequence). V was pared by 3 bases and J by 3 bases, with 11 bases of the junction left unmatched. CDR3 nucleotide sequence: TGCGCCAGCAGTGAAGAGGGGGGACTAGCGGGACTTAACTACGAGCAGTACTTC. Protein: CASSEEGGLAGLNYEQYF.

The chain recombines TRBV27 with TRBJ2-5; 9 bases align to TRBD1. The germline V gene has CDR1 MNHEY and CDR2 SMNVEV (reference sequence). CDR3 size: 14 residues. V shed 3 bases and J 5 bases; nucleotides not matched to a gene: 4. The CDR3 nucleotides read TGTGCCAGCAGTTTTACAGGGGGCTTGGAGACCCAGTACTTC. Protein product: CASSFTGGLETQYF.

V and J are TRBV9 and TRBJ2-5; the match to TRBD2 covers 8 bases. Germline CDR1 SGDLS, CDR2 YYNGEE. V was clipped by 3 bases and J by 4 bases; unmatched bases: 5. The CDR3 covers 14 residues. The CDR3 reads CASSAGGAGETQYF. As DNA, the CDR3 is TGTGCCAGCAGCGCCGGGGGGGCCGGAGAGACCCAGTACTTC. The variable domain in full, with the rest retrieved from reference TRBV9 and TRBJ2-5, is DSGVTQTPKHLITATGQRVTLRCSPRSGDLSVYWYQQSLDQGLQFLIQYYNGEERAKGNILERFSAQQFPDLHSELNLSSLELGDSALYFCASSAGGAGETQYFGPGTRLLVL.

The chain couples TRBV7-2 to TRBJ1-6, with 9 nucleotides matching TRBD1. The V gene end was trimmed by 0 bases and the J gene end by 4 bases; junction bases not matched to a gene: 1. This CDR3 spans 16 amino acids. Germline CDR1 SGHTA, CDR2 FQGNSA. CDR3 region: CASSLAQGAYNSPLHF. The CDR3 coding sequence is TGTGCCAGCAGCTTAGCACAGGGGGCGTATAATTCACCCCTCCACTTT.

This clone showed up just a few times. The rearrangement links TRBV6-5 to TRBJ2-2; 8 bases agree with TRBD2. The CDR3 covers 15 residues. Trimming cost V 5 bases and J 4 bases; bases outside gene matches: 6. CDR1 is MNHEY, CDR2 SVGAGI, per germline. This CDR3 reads CASSPGTRVTGELFF. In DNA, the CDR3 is TGTGCCAGCAGTCCCGGGACTAGAGTCACCGGGGAGCTGTTTTTT.

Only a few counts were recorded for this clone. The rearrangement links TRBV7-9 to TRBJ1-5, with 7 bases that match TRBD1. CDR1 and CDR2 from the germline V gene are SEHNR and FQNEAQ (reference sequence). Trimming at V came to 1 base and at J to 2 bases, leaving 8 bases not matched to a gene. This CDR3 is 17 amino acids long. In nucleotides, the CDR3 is TGTGCCAGCAGCTTAGGGGCAGGGGGATCTGGCAATCAGCCCCAGCATTTT. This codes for CASSLGAGGSGNQPQHF.

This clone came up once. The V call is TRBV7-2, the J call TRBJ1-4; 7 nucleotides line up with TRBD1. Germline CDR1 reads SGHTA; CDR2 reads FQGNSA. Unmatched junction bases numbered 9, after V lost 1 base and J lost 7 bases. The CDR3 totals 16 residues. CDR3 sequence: CASSLVGGARGEKLFF. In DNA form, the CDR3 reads TGTGCCAGCAGCTTAGTAGGGGGCGCTAGGGGTGAAAAACTGTTTTTT.

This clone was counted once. DNA for the CDR3: TGTGCCTGGAACAGGGTTGGCAATCAGCCCCAGCATTTT. Its translation is CAWNRVGNQPQHF. This chain joins TRBV30 and TRBJ1-5; the D gene is possibly TRBD1 (6 bases). V was trimmed by 4 bases and J by 2 bases, leaving 9 bases between them. Looked up from germline, CDR1 is GTSNPN and CDR2 is SVGIG (reference sequence). The CDR3 runs to 13 residues. The full variable domain, in which reference TRBV30 and TRBJ1-5 provide the parts outside the CDR3, is SQTIHQWPATLVQPVGSPLSLECTVEGTSNPNLYWYRQAAGRGLQLLFYSVGIGQISSEVPQNLSASRPQDRQFILSSKKLLLSDSGFYLCAWNRVGNQPQHFGDGTRLSIL.

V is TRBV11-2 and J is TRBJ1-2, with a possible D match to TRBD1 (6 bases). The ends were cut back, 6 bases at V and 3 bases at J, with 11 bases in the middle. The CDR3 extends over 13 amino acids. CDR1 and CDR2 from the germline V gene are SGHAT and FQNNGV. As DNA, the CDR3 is TGTGCCAGCAGTCCGGACAGATACTATGGCTACACCTTC. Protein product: CASSPDRYYGYTF. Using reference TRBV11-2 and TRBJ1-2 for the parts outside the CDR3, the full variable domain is EAGVAQSPRYKIIEKRQSVAFWCNPISGHATLYWYQQILGQGPKLLIQFQNNGVVDDSQLPKDRFSAERLKGVDSTLKIQPAKLEDSAVYLCASSPDRYYGYTFGSGTRLTVV.

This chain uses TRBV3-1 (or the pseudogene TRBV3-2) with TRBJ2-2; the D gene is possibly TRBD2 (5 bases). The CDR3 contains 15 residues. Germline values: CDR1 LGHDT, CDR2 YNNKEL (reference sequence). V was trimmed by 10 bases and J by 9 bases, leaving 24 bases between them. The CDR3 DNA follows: TGTGCCAAATTTCCCTGTAAACCTAGCAGTTGGGAGCTGTTTTTT. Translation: CAKFPCKPSSWELFF.

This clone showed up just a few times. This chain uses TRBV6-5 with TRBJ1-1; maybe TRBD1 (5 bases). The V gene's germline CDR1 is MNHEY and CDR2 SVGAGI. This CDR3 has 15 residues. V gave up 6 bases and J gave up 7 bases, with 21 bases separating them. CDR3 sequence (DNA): TGTGCCAGCAGCTTTACGAGGGAGGGACCTATTGAAGCTTTCTTT. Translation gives CASSFTREGPIEAFF.

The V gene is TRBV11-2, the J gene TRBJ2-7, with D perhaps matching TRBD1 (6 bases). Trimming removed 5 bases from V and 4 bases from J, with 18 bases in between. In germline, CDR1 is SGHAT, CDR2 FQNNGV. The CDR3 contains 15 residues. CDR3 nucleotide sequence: TGTGCCAGCAGCCCAGTCCCAGCAGGGGTATACGAGCAGTACTTC. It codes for CASSPVPAGVYEQYF. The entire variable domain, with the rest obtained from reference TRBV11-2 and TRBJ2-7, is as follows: EAGVAQSPRYKIIEKRQSVAFWCNPISGHATLYWYQQILGQGPKLLIQFQNNGVVDDSQLPKDRFSAERLKGVDSTLKIQPAKLEDSAVYLCASSPVPAGVYEQYFGPGTRLTVT.

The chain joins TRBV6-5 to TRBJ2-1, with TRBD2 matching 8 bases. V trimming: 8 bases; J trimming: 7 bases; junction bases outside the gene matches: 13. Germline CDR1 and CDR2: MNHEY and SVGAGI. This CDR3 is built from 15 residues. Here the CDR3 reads CASAEGLAGSNEQFF. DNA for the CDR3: TGTGCCAGCGCCGAGGGATTAGCGGGGAGTAATGAGCAGTTCTTC.

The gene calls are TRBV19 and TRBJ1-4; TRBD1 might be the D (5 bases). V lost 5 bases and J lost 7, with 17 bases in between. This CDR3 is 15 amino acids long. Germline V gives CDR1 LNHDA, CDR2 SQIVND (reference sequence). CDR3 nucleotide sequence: TGTGCCAGTAGTTTCCCTGACAGAAAGGGTGAAAAACTGTTTTTT. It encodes CASSFPDRKGEKLFF.

CDR3 DNA sequence: TGTGCCAGCAGCTCCCCGGGGGGGAACACTGAAGCTTTCTTT. It encodes CASSSPGGNTEAFF. The rearrangement joins TRBV7-9 to TRBJ1-1; TRBD1 is a possible D gene (5 bases). Trimming stripped 4 bases from V and 1 base from J, with 10 bases between. Germline V lookup: CDR1 SEHNR, CDR2 FQNEAQ (reference sequence). The CDR3 contains 14 residues.